This TCR beta chain derives from a study of cytomegalovirus exposure and HLA in healthy donors (dated 2017 in TCRdb). As for the study more broadly: In an earlier analysis of 450 to 750 of the donors, less than 350 Gb of sequence data and 95 million to 130 million unique TCR beta sequences from 150 million to 200 million T cells were reported. To predict cytomegalovirus infection status, the study brought together high-throughput TCR immunosequencing, statistical association of individual TCRs with disease status, and machine learning. Rather than drawing on any new phenotypic data, the later analysis identified candidate immune exposures from TCR beta sequences and the way those sequences occurred across donors. Every discovery cohort repertoire had been produced on one sequencing platform. Class I and class II HLA loci were covered by the typing at four-digit resolution. Alongside the repertoire data, information on donor age, sex, ethnicity and CMV serostatus was compiled. Among some 400 genotyped donors of the cohort, an average of approximately 240,000 unique TCR beta nucleotide sequences was sequenced per donor, of which about 18% were non-productive. An earlier analysis of around 640 of the donors used high-throughput TCR beta sequencing to judge whether each TCR beta V gene segment behaved as functional or pseudogenic. An early release that covered several hundred HLA-typed donors contained approximately 300 gigabases of sequencing data and 80 million or so unique TCR sequences. Among the roughly 410 genotyped donors, more than 70% belonged to the genetic ancestry cluster associated with self-reported Caucasian donors. Genome-wide SNP genotypes for about 65% of the roughly 670 donors were used in a later genetic analysis, which treated that subset as a discovery cohort. The number of typed donors differed by locus: about 620-630 for A, B, C, DRB1 and DQB1; 522 for DQA1; 606 for DPA1; and around 450 for DPB1. The T cell repertoires of 666 subjects were profiled by immunosequencing and related to cytomegalovirus serostatus. Besides the first cohort of roughly 660 subjects, a separate validation cohort made up of over 100 different subjects was used. To study patterns of TCR occurrence, a later analysis re-analyzed previously published TCR beta repertoires from around 660 donors and added high-resolution HLA genotyping. Because of strong linkage in the cohort, 4 to 6 DR-DQ haplotypes were treated as single units for association and clustering. The study was designed to test whether signatures of past pathogen exposure could be identified by cataloging public T cell receptors.

The CDR3 runs 14 amino acids, cysteine and phenylalanine included. Only the CDR3 portion is preserved as DNA: 42 bases, with reading frame beginning at the first base. CDR1 and CDR2, per the germline V gene (reference sequence), are LNHNV and YYDKDF. Concerning this clone: Its target antigen remains unknown. A junction boundary mismatches the germline segment, possibly from a read error.

In total, roughly 670 healthy bone marrow donors made up the cohort. At the time of sampling, every cohort member was nominally healthy, though immune exposures that went unrecorded were likely present. The donor tested CMV seropositive, placing the donor among the 250 to 300 seropositive members of the cohort. A peripheral blood sample was provided by each donor, and peripheral blood mononuclear cells were used for TCR beta sequencing. Genomic DNA was extracted from the blood cell samples with the Qiagen DNeasy Blood Extraction Kit. Broad study findings and their caveats: A further reported finding was that TCR beta sequences accurately predicted the HLA-A and HLA-B alleles for most subjects in the first cohort. An association between a missense DCLRE1C variant and V-gene and J-gene trimming of TCR beta chains was found in a later genetic analysis and replicated in an independent cohort. Specific HLA alleles were associated with 18,000 or so TCR beta sequences at a false discovery rate of 0.05 in a later analysis. The only immune exposure information available for the cohort was CMV serostatus. According to a later genetic analysis, donors in an Asian-associated ancestry cluster had fewer N-insertions in productive TCRs than the roughly 700-donor mean. The classifier was reported to diagnose cytomegalovirus status with high specificity and sensitivity in both the original cohort and the validation cohort. Most TCR sequences were observed very rarely across donors, whereas some public TCRs were present in many individuals. The authors suggested that the approach could potentially be generalized to other disease states and immunological phenotypes. The study gave a list of more than 150 TCR beta chains associated with cytomegalovirus. Presence/absence analyses assumed roughly uniform sequencing depth across donors, an assumption that may not hold. According to a later analysis, TCR association rates differed among HLA loci, with DRB1 alleles showing the most associated TCRs and HLA-C alleles showing the fewest. Strong co-occurrence of HLA alleles, especially DR and DQ, made assigning TCR associations to individual alleles difficult. In a later analysis, several top co-occurrence clusters were reported to appear linked to parvovirus B19, influenza, CMV and Epstein-Barr virus. Linkage disequilibrium might explain the correlated functional status among segregating V segments, but an unknown experimental factor could not be ruled out. The cohort was sequenced for TCR beta chains only, and without alpha or paired-chain data the features that could be detected were limited. A cluster of highly shared sequence variants was judged likely to be a technical artifact of the sequencing pipeline. Compared with equally common non-associated chains, HLA-associated TCR beta chains in a later analysis were more clonally expanded and had lower generation probabilities. Because the 87-base-pair reads could not distinguish some IMGT-functional V segments, including TRBV6-2 and TRBV6-3, those segments were excluded. A few of the identified cytomegalovirus-associated TCR beta chains were confirmed in vitro to be specific for cytomegalovirus antigens. Most CMV-associated TCR beta chains appeared to be HLA-restricted in a later analysis, and the HLA associations seemed to be driven largely by CMV exposure. Because HLA typing was missing for some donors at each locus, association tests included only the typed subset. Because counts were too low, roughly 18 rarely observed V segments, including chromosome 9 orphons, were left out of the earlier analysis of 500 to 650 of the donors. In an earlier analysis of several hundred of the donors, most TCR beta V segments were observed in productive rearrangements about 87% or about 30% of the time, broadly matching IMGT annotations.

Libraries were prepared through the immunoSEQ multiplex PCR assay. A mixture of 60 forward primers for TCR Vbeta segments and 13 reverse primers for TCR Jbeta segments was used in the multiplex PCR. A multiplex PCR assay on genomic DNA amplified the CDR3 region of rearranged TCR beta genes. The amplified TCR beta libraries were sequenced on the Illumina HiSeq System as 87-base-pair reads. Regarding the original processing steps: A later analysis counted around 72 million unique TCR beta chains across the 640 or so repertoires, and 10 million to 11 million of these chains were shared by at least two donors. Raw reads were error-corrected and collapsed into unique sequences by a nearest-neighbor algorithm in which closely related sequences were merged to remove PCR and sequencing errors. Alignment of CDR3 sequences to IMGT reference sequences was used to assign V, D and J gene segments. For a sequence to be retained, a match of at least six nucleotides was required to both a V gene segment and a J gene segment. Rearrangements were classified as productive when the CDR3 lacked stop codons and remained in frame with V and J, and all other rearrangements were classified as non-productive. Following IMGT convention, CDR3 was defined as the stretch from the second conserved V-encoded cysteine up to the conserved J-encoded phenylalanine. Sequences without an unambiguous match to a single V gene segment were excluded from the earlier analysis of 450 to 750 of the donors. In an earlier analysis of roughly 500 of the donors, V segments were called functional above 56.7% productive rearrangements and were called segregating when the between-donor standard deviation exceeded 5%. To diagnose cytomegalovirus status from the catalog of TCR beta chain sequences, a statistical classification framework was built. In a later analysis, TCR nucleotide sequences were compared against IMGT/GENE-DB human TR gene sequences so that V and J genes could be assigned. The TCRdist pipeline was used in a later analysis to assign CDR3 sequences and most-parsimonious VDJ recombination scenarios. A later analysis defined each TCR beta chain by its CDR3 amino acid sequence plus V-gene family, and excluded reads lacking a unique V-gene family. As a way to deal with suspected cross-contamination and a sequencing artifact, a later analysis dropped nearly 600 nucleotide sequences that were highly shared and had low generation probability. In a later analysis, a clonal expansion index was calculated for each public chain from normalized within-repertoire ranks of inferred template counts. A later analysis computed generation probabilities with a VDJ recombination model fitted to out-of-frame rearrangements, and checked the results against IGoR. In a later analysis, hypergeometric tests were used to score TCR-TCR, TCR-HLA and TCR-CMV co-occurrence, with a repertoire-size bias correction applied to TCR pairs. In a later analysis, false discovery rates were estimated by permuting HLA or CMV assignments 20 times. In a later analysis, co-occurring TCRs were grouped with DBSCAN, and TCRdist sequence similarity was added when clustering was performed within HLA-allele-positive subsets. Repertoires with fewer than 30,000 or more than 120,000 public chains were left out of co-occurrence clustering, as were about five repertoires with anomalous nucleotide sharing. This immuneACCESS table, as held by TCRdb, lists in-frame sequences with V and J called but not all clones. Of the missing ones, under half trace to an unresolved V gene in checked studies; the others have no known cause. That table furnishes V, J and clone size, whereas the DNA furnished D and trimming. This sample's listing comprises 100,000 to 150,000 clones. The ten top clones hold approximately 1.7% of the sample.

The sequence derives from a woman aged 40 to 50 in good health and CMV-seropositive. The chain couples TRBV15 to TRBJ1-2; a weak D assignment points to TRBD1 (6 bases agree). The specimen sequenced was PBMCs. The CDR3 region reads CTTNTPGDPYGYTF. The sequenced DNA: TGTACCACCAATACCCCAGGGGACCCCTATGGCTACACCTTC.